This is a list of T cell receptor beta chains from one sample in a study of T cells in Graves' hyperthyroidism and ophthalmopathy. From the multiplex PCR reads, TCRdb called clonotypes with MiXCR, one entry per CDR3 protein. This sample has under 400,000 distinct CDR3 sequences, with around 23% found just once. Sequences were obtained from blood. The receptors here all came from a woman aged 50 to 60 with Graves' hyperthyroidism. The CDR3 runs from the conserved cysteine through the conserved F or W. The D gene is left open where the match is weak. Clone size, where shown, is once, few, many, or a class for clones that have expanded.

V gene	J gene	clone size	D gene	CDR3 protein	CDR3 DNA
TRBV7-8	TRBJ2-7	many	-	CASSLAVPEGSYEQYF	TGTGCCAGCAGCTTAGCCGTCCCGGAGGGCTCCTACGAGCAGTACTTC
TRBV5-1	TRBJ1-1	many	-	CASSLVIAAGFGYEAFF	TGCGCCAGCAGCTTGGTAATCGCGGCAGGGTTCGGATATGAAGCTTTCTTT
TRBV6-1	TRBJ1-5	many	-	CASSLAGRQPQHF	TGTGCCAGCAGTTTGGCAGGAAGGCAGCCCCAGCATTTT
TRBV28	TRBJ2-2	many	-	CASRGSGALKTGELFF	TGTGCCAGCAGGGGGAGTGGGGCCCTTAAGACCGGGGAGCTGTTTTTT
TRBV7-9	TRBJ2-1	many	TRBD2	CASHERGPYNEQFF	TGTGCCAGCCATGAGCGGGGTCCCTACAATGAGCAGTTCTTC
TRBV11-1	TRBJ1-1	many	TRBD1	CASRNTDRVITEAFF	TGTGCCAGCAGAAACACCGACAGGGTAATCACTGAAGCTTTCTTT
TRBV7-8	TRBJ2-7	-	TRBD1	CASRSGTGGYEQYF	TGTGCCAGCAGATCCGGGACAGGGGGCTACGAGCAGTACTTC
TRBV18	TRBJ1-3	few	-	CASSLLPVPGNTIYF	TGTGCCAGCTCCCTACTCCCGGTTCCTGGAAACACCATATATTTT
TRBV2	TRBJ2-3	many	-	CASVMGLGSTDTQYF	TGTGCCAGTGTAATGGGTTTAGGCAGCACAGATACGCAGTATTTT
TRBV28	TRBJ1-4	many	-	CASSPPGAGEKLFF	TGTGCCAGCAGTCCGCCAGGGGCGGGGGAAAAACTGTTTTTT
TRBV3-1	TRBJ1-2	many	-	CASSQFAESGGYTF	TGTGCCAGCAGCCAATTTGCGGAGTCTGGGGGCTACACCTTC
TRBV11-2	TRBJ2-7	-	-	CATQTIAYYEQYF	TGTGCCACCCAAACTATAGCATACTACGAGCAGTACTTC
TRBV5-1	TRBJ1-2	few	-	CASSLESNYGYTF	TGCGCCAGCAGTTTAGAATCTAACTATGGCTACACCTTC
TRBV28	TRBJ2-2	many	-	CASSGNTGELFF	TGTGCCAGCTCGGGGAACACCGGGGAGCTGTTTTTT
TRBV11-2	TRBJ2-7	few	-	CASSPLGLREQYF	TGTGCCAGCAGCCCGCTGGGGCTACGCGAGCAGTACTTC
TRBV28	TRBJ2-7	many	-	CASSLSEGFTYEQYF	TGTGCCAGCAGTTTAAGCGAGGGGTTTACTTACGAGCAGTACTTC
TRBV24-1	TRBJ2-1	few	TRBD1	CATSDTGTELFVYNEQFF	TGTGCCACCAGTGATACCGGGACAGAATTATTTGTTTACAATGAGCAGTTCTTC
TRBV14	TRBJ2-2	-	-	CASSQDLIPSLYTGELFF	TGTGCCAGCAGCCAAGATCTTATTCCGTCCTTATACACCGGGGAGCTGTTTTTT
TRBV19	TRBJ2-7	few	-	CASMGGAYEQYF	TGTGCCAGTATGGGCGGCGCCTACGAGCAGTACTTC
TRBV20-1	TRBJ2-1	once	TRBD2	CSARDPKRDSNEQFF	TGCAGTGCTAGAGATCCCAAGCGGGACTCCAATGAGCAGTTCTTC
TRBV9	TRBJ1-5	-	-	CASSVGAGTSDQPQHF	TGTGCCAGCAGCGTAGGGGCAGGGACGTCTGATCAGCCCCAGCATTTT
TRBV5-1	TRBJ2-2	-	TRBD2	CASGREGRTGELFF	TGCGCCAGCGGACGGGAGGGCCGAACCGGGGAGCTGTTTTTT
TRBV9	TRBJ2-5	many	TRBD1	CASSVAWTGGQETQYF	TGTGCCAGCAGCGTAGCATGGACAGGGGGGCAAGAGACCCAGTACTTC
TRBV11-2	TRBJ2-1	many	TRBD2	CASSAGTSTRQEQFF	TGTGCCAGCAGCGCCGGGACTAGCACAAGGCAAGAGCAGTTCTTC
TRBV24-1	TRBJ1-2	few	-	CATSRGGASVGGYTF	TGTGCCACCAGTCGTGGGGGAGCCTCCGTGGGTGGCTACACCTTC
TRBV20-1	TRBJ2-5	few	TRBD2	CSARDRLAGETQYF	TGCAGTGCTAGAGATCGACTAGCGGGGGAGACCCAGTACTTC
TRBV19	TRBJ2-1	many	TRBD2	CASSILAGVSYNEQFF	TGTGCCAGTAGTATCCTAGCGGGGGTCTCCTACAATGAGCAGTTCTTC
TRBV29-1	TRBJ1-2	many	-	CSVEMGGGYTF	TGCAGCGTTGAAATGGGGGGCGGCTACACCTTC
TRBV30	TRBJ2-5	many	-	CAWSSGETQYF	TGTGCCTGGAGTAGTGGTGAGACCCAGTACTTC
TRBV11-2	TRBJ1-1	many	-	CASSRSVGASEAFF	TGTGCCAGCAGCCGCTCTGTGGGCGCCTCTGAAGCTTTCTTT
TRBV7-9	TRBJ1-2	many	-	CASTPTGLYGYTF	TGTGCCAGCACCCCGACAGGCCTCTATGGCTACACCTTC
TRBV2	TRBJ2-3	many	-	CASTRQGGLSTDTQYF	TGTGCCAGCACTCGACAGGGAGGCCTCAGCACAGATACGCAGTATTTT
TRBV2	TRBJ2-2	few	TRBD2	CASSLGGSGSTGELFF	TGTGCCAGCAGCTTGGGGGGTAGCGGGAGCACCGGGGAGCTGTTTTTT
TRBV29-1	TRBJ2-1	few	-	CSGGRDNEQFF	TGCAGCGGGGGACGCGACAATGAGCAGTTCTTC
TRBV5-1	TRBJ2-1	many	-	CASSFLPPVEQFF	TGCGCCAGCAGCTTCCTCCCCCCGGTTGAGCAGTTCTTC
TRBV7-3	TRBJ1-1	many	-	CASSLNGGNTEAFF	TGTGCCAGCAGCTTAAACGGGGGGAACACTGAAGCTTTCTTT
TRBV28	TRBJ2-7	many	-	CASSLAREVEQYF	TGTGCCAGCAGTTTAGCGCGGGAAGTAGAGCAGTACTTC
TRBV6-1	TRBJ2-7	-	TRBD1	CASRETGGSEQYF	TGTGCCAGCAGAGAGACAGGGGGTTCCGAGCAGTACTTC
TRBV30	TRBJ1-2	many	-	CAWTRAGRGYTF	TGTGCCTGGACCCGGGCCGGCCGGGGCTACACCTTC
TRBV29-1	TRBJ2-5	many	-	CSVGQTNLQETQYF	TGCAGCGTAGGACAGACTAATTTACAAGAGACCCAGTACTTC
TRBV28	TRBJ2-3	many	-	CASSLFTADTQYF	TGTGCCAGCAGTTTATTCACCGCAGATACGCAGTATTTT
TRBV5-1	TRBJ2-3	-	TRBD1	CASSFSDRDADTQYF	TGCGCCAGCAGCTTCTCGGACAGGGATGCAGATACGCAGTATTTT
TRBV6-1	TRBJ1-1	many	TRBD1	CASSPRGPVTEAFF	TGTGCCAGCAGTCCCAGGGGGCCCGTCACTGAAGCTTTCTTT
TRBV11-3	TRBJ2-1	-	TRBD2	CASSLRRAGDHSSYNEQFF	TGTGCCAGCAGCTTAAGGCGCGCGGGGGACCACAGCTCCTACAATGAGCAGTTCTTC
TRBV5-1	TRBJ1-6	-	TRBD1	CASSLQGAANSPLHF	TGCGCCAGCAGCTTACAGGGGGCTGCTAATTCACCCCTCCACTTT
TRBV11-2	TRBJ2-2	many	-	CASSTITGELFF	TGTGCCAGCAGCACAATAACCGGGGAGCTGTTTTTT
TRBV5-6	TRBJ1-2	many	-	CASSGSGTANYGYTF	TGTGCCAGCAGCGGGTCCGGGACGGCTAACTATGGCTACACCTTC
TRBV20-1	TRBJ2-1	-	-	CSAREIGYSYNEQFF	TGCAGTGCTAGAGAAATCGGGTACTCCTACAATGAGCAGTTCTTC
TRBV19	TRBJ2-7	many	-	CASSIGTKYEQYF	TGTGCCAGTAGTATTGGGACCAAATACGAGCAGTACTTC